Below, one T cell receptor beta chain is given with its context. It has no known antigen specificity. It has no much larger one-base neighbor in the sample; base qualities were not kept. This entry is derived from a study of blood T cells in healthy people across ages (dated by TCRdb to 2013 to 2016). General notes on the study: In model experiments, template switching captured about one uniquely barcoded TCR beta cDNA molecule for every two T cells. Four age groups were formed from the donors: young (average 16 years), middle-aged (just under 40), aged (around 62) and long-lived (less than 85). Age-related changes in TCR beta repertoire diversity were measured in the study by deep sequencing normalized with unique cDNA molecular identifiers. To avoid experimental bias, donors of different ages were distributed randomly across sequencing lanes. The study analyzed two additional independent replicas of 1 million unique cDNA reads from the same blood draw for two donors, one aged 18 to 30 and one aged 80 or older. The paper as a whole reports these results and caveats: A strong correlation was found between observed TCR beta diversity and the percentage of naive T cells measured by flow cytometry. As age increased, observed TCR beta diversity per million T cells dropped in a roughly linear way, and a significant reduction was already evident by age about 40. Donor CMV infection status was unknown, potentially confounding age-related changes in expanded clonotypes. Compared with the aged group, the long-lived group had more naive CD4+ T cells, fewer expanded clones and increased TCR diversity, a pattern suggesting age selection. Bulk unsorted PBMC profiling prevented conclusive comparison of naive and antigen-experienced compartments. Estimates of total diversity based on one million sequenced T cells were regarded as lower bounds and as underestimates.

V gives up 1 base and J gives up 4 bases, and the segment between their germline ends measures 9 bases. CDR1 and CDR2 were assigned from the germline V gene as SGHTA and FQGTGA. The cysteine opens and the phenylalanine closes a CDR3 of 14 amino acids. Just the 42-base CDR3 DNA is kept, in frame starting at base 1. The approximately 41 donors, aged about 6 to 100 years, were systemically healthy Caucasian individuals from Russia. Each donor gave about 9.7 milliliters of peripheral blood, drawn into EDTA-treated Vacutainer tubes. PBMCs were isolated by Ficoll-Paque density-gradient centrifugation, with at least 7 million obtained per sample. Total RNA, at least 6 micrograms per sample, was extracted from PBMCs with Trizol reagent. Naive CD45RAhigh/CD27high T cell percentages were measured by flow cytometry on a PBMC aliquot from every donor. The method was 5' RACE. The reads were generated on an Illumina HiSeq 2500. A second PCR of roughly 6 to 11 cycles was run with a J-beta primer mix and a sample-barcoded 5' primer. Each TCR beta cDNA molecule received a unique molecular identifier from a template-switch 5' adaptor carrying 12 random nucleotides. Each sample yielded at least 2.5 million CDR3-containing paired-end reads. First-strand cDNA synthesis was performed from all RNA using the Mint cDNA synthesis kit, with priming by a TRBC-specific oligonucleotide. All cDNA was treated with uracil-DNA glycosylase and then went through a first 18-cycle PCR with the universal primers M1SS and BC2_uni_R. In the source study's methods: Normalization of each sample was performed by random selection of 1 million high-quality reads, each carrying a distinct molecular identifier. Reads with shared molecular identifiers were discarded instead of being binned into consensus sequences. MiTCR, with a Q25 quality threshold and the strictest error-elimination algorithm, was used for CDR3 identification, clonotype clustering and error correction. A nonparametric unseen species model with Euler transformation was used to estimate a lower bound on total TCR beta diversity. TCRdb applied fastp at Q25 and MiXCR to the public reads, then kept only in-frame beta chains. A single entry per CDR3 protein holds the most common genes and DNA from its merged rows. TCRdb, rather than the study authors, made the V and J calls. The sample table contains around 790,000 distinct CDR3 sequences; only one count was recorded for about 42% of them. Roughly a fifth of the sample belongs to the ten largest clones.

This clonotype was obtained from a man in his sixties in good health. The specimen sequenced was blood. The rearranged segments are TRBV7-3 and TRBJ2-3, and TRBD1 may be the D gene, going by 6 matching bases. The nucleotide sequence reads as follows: TGTGCCAGCAGCTTAATGGCAGGGGCAGATACGCAGTATTTT. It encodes CASSLMAGADTQYF.